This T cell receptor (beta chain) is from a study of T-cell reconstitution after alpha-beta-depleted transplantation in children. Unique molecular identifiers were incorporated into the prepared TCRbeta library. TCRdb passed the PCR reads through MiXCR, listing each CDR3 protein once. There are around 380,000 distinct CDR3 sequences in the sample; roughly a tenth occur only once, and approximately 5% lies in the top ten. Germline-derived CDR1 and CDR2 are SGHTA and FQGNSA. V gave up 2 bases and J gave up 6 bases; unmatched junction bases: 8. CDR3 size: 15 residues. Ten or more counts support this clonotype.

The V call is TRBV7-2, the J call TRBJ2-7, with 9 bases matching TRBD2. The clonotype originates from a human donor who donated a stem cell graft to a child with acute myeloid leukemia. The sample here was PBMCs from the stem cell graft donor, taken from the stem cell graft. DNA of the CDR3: TGTGCCAGCAGCTTACGGGGTGGAGCGGGAGGCGAGCAGTACTTC. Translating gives CASSLRGGAGGEQYF.